The T cell receptor (beta chain) described here comes from a study of cytomegalovirus exposure and HLA in healthy donors. Study-level results: Rarity characterized most TCR sequences, yet some public TCRs appeared in many donors.

To note about this clone: Its antigen is undetermined.

V lost 6 bases to trimming and J lost 3 bases; unmatched junction nucleotides: 8. CDR3 length equals 14 residues. Germline CDR1 reads ENHRY; CDR2 reads SYGVKD. A multiplex PCR was run with 60 Vbeta primers and 13 Jbeta primers. TCRdb's copy holds only in-frame clones and misses some; the assay was immunoSEQ multiplex PCR. The specimen's table records fewer than 100,000 clones. The chain is built from TRBV10-3 and TRBJ2-7; TRBD1 agrees at 7 bases. This TCR came from a man in his forties or fifties in good health and CMV-seronegative. The sequenced material came from PBMCs. CDR3 region: CAISSSTGVYEQYF. The CDR3 DNA is TGTGCCATCAGCTCATCTACAGGGGTCTACGAGCAGTACTTC.